The clone carrying this T cell receptor beta chain was found many times. The target antigen is unknown. These data belong to a study of Graves' ophthalmopathy and Graves' hyperthyroidism. Trimming stripped 6 bases from V and 5 bases from J, with 17 bases between. Germline V gene lookup returns CDR1 LNHDA and CDR2 SQIVND (reference sequence). The CDR3 has 14 amino acids. Study results and caveats: Most thyroid clonotypes with frequency above 0.001 were detected in blood too. Ophthalmopathy progression was predicted by the model at 55% to 71% sensitivity and 72.22% specificity.

The study amplified TCR beta CDR3 regions using RNA transcripts. Second-round multiplex PCR came after first-round RT-PCR with HTBI primers. TCRdb passed the multiplex PCR reads through MiXCR, listing each CDR3 protein once. The table lists 580,000 or so distinct CDR3 sequences, 35% to 40% of them singletons, with around 4.6% in the top ten. The sequence was collected from an adult man with Graves' hyperthyroidism. The specimen sequenced was peripheral blood or thyroid tissue (not recorded which). The rearrangement links TRBV19 to TRBJ2-7, with a tentative D call TRBD1 (5 bases). The CDR3 bases are TGTGCCAGTAGGACTGTCCACAGGTCACACGAGCAGTACTTC. It codes for CASRTVHRSHEQYF.